These T cell receptor beta chains were read from a single sample in a study of shared clonotypes between healthy human individuals. The repertoire was sequenced with immunoSEQ multiplex PCR; TCRdb's copy has only in-frame clones and lacks some. The table shows around 2.1 million clones, with just over 90% occurring only once. Source material: naive CD8+ T cells from PBMCs. These receptors all come from a man aged 18 to 29 in good health. Some clones in this sample may be carry-over from other donors' samples. The CDR3 runs from the conserved cysteine through the conserved F or W. A D gene is named only where the DNA matches it firmly. Rows give clone size only sometimes, using once, few, many, or a class for an expanded clone.

clone size: NA; V gene: TRBV7-3; D gene: NA; CDR3 length: 15; J gene: TRBJ1-2; CDR3 DNA: TGTGCCAGCAGCCCCACCGGGAACCCTTACTATGGCTACACCTTC; CDR3 protein: CASSPTGNPYYGYTF
clone size: NA; V gene: TRBV27; D gene: TRBD1; CDR3 length: 14; J gene: TRBJ2-7; CDR3 DNA: TGTGCCAGCAGTCCTAGGACAGGGTTCGTCGAGCAGTACTTC; CDR3 protein: CASSPRTGFVEQYF
clone size: NA; V gene: TRBV5-8; D gene: NA; CDR3 length: 14; J gene: TRBJ1-4; CDR3 DNA: TGTGCCACCGCCTGGGGGCCAGCTAATGAAAAACTGTTTTTT; CDR3 protein: CATAWGPANEKLFF
clone size: NA; V gene: TRBV5-1; D gene: NA; CDR3 length: 14; J gene: TRBJ2-7; CDR3 DNA: TGCGCCAGCAGCTTGGTTGGGCTCCCCTACGAGCAGTACTTC; CDR3 protein: CASSLVGLPYEQYF
clone size: NA; V gene: TRBV9; D gene: TRBD1; CDR3 length: 14; J gene: TRBJ2-7; CDR3 DNA: TGTGCCAGCAGCCCAGCAGGGGGCCGGTACGAGCAGTACTTC; CDR3 protein: CASSPAGGRYEQYF
clone size: few; V gene: TRBV7-9; D gene: NA; CDR3 length: 12; J gene: TRBJ2-7; CDR3 DNA: TGTGCCAGCAGCTGGGGCTCCTACGAGCAGTACTTC; CDR3 protein: CASSWGSYEQYF
clone size: NA; V gene: TRBV15; D gene: NA; CDR3 length: 15; J gene: TRBJ2-5; CDR3 DNA: TGTGCCACCAGCAGAGTTGACGGGGCCCAAGAGACCCAGTACTTC; CDR3 protein: CATSRVDGAQETQYF
clone size: NA; V gene: TRBV9; D gene: TRBD1; CDR3 length: 13; J gene: TRBJ1-5; CDR3 DNA: TGTGCCAGCAGCTCGGGACAGAATCAGCCCCAGCATTTT; CDR3 protein: CASSSGQNQPQHF
clone size: NA; V gene: TRBV7-6; D gene: NA; CDR3 length: 16; J gene: TRBJ2-1; CDR3 DNA: TGTGCCAGCAGCATAGCCGGGACTGCCTCCTACAATGAGCAGTTCTTC; CDR3 protein: CASSIAGTASYNEQFF
clone size: NA; V gene: TRBV28; D gene: NA; CDR3 length: 13; J gene: TRBJ1-2; CDR3 DNA: TGTGCCAGCAGTTTTGGCAGGGACTATGGCTACACCTTC; CDR3 protein: CASSFGRDYGYTF
clone size: NA; V gene: TRBV10-3; D gene: NA; CDR3 length: 15; J gene: TRBJ2-2; CDR3 DNA: TGTGCCATCAGTGACAGGACTGGCGGAACCGGGGAGCTGTTTTTT; CDR3 protein: CAISDRTGGTGELFF
clone size: once; V gene: TRBV5-6; D gene: NA; CDR3 length: 16; J gene: TRBJ2-7; CDR3 DNA: TGTGCCAGCAGTATGGGGTCGGGGGCCGGTCGCTACGAGCAGTACTTC; CDR3 protein: CASSMGSGAGRYEQYF
clone size: NA; V gene: TRBV19; D gene: TRBD2; CDR3 length: 13; J gene: TRBJ2-1; CDR3 DNA: TGTGCCAGTAGGGCTAGCGGAGACAATGAGCAGTTCTTC; CDR3 protein: CASRASGDNEQFF
clone size: few; V gene: TRBV11-2; D gene: NA; CDR3 length: 13; J gene: TRBJ2-7; CDR3 DNA: TGTGCCAGCAGCTTGTCAGGGTTCTACGAGCAGTACTTC; CDR3 protein: CASSLSGFYEQYF
clone size: NA; V gene: TRBV19; D gene: TRBD2; CDR3 length: 15; J gene: TRBJ2-2; CDR3 DNA: TGTGCCAGTAGACCGGGAGGGCCAGAAACCGGGGAGCTGTTTTTT; CDR3 protein: CASRPGGPETGELFF
clone size: NA; V gene: TRBV6-6; D gene: NA; CDR3 length: 15; J gene: TRBJ2-1; CDR3 DNA: TGTGCCAGCAGTTACACGGACTACCCGTACAATGAGCAGTTCTTC; CDR3 protein: CASSYTDYPYNEQFF
clone size: NA; V gene: TRBV27; D gene: NA; CDR3 length: 15; J gene: TRBJ2-3; CDR3 DNA: TGTGCCAGCAGTCTGACTGTTACTAGCACAGATACGCAGTATTTT; CDR3 protein: CASSLTVTSTDTQYF